Listed below are T cell receptor beta chains from one sample, sequenced in a study of long-term antiretroviral therapy in people with HIV. The table came from immunoSEQ multiplex PCR; TCRdb's copy has only in-frame clones and leaves some out. The sample contains fewer than 25,000 clones, about 85% of which appear only once. The starting material was unsorted PBMCs, obtained 1.9 years after starting antiretroviral therapy. The receptors shown here come from a woman in her 50s with HIV. Each CDR3 is given with its conserved first and last residue. D genes are given only for firm matches. A row's size may be missing; if present it is once, few, many or a size class.

v_gene	d_gene	j_gene	abundance	CDR3aa	CDR3nt
TRBV21-1	NA	TRBJ2-1	NA	CASARKHSYNEQFF	TGTGCCAGCGCCAGAAAGCACAGCTACAATGAGCAGTTCTTC
TRBV10-3	NA	TRBJ2-2	NA	CAISYGGTANTGELFF	TGTGCCATCAGTTATGGGGGGACCGCGAACACCGGGGAGCTGTTTTTT
TRBV11-2	TRBD1	TRBJ1-4	NA	CASSKGTGGGEKLFF	TGTGCCAGCAGCAAGGGGACAGGGGGAGGCGAAAAACTGTTTTTT
TRBV9	TRBD1	TRBJ1-2	once	CASTSGQGFNGYTF	TGTGCCAGCACCTCGGGACAGGGATTTAATGGCTACACCTTC
TRBV7-9	NA	TRBJ1-1	once	CASRGRTEAFF	TGTGCCAGCAGGGGACGTACTGAAGCTTTCTTT
TRBV11-1	TRBD1	TRBJ2-1	NA	CASTLTGFTNEQFF	TGTGCCAGCACCTTGACAGGGTTCACCAATGAGCAGTTCTTC
TRBV6-6	TRBD1	TRBJ1-1	NA	CASSLITGTGKRAFF	TGTGCCAGCAGTCTAATCACCGGGACAGGGAAGAGAGCTTTCTTT
TRBV6-5	NA	TRBJ1-4	NA	CASSYSLDFGVEKLFF	TGTGCCAGCAGTTACTCATTGGATTTCGGGGTTGAAAAACTGTTTTTT
TRBV11-2	NA	TRBJ2-3	NA	CASRPPLGTRGTDTQYF	TGTGCCAGCAGGCCGCCTCTCGGGACCCGCGGCACAGATACGCAGTATTTT
TRBV9	TRBD2	TRBJ2-3	NA	CASSGRGGADTQYF	TGTGCCAGCAGCGGGCGGGGGGGCGCAGATACGCAGTATTTT
TRBV6-5	NA	TRBJ2-3	NA	CASSYGAVTDTQYF	TGTGCCAGCAGTTACGGGGCAGTCACAGATACGCAGTATTTT
TRBV6-4	TRBD2	TRBJ2-1	NA	CASSETSGGIDEQFF	TGTGCCAGCAGTGAAACTAGCGGGGGGATCGATGAGCAGTTCTTC
TRBV7-2	NA	TRBJ1-6	few	CASSHSADSPLHF	TGTGCCAGCAGCCACTCTGCAGATTCACCCCTCCACTTT
TRBV27	NA	TRBJ2-3	NA	CASSLNGWESTQYF	TGTGCCAGCAGTTTAAATGGTTGGGAGAGTACGCAGTATTTT
TRBV5-5	TRBD1	TRBJ2-7	NA	CASSQTGNIIYEQYF	TGTGCCAGCAGCCAGACAGGGAATATCATCTACGAGCAGTACTTC
TRBV27	TRBD1	TRBJ1-2	NA	CASRPPGGYGYTF	TGTGCCAGCAGGCCTCCAGGGGGCTACGGCTACACCTTC
TRBV5-4	TRBD2	TRBJ2-7	NA	CASSRAPGLAGAGGEQYF	TGTGCCAGCAGCCGGGCGCCGGGACTAGCGGGGGCGGGGGGCGAGCAGTACTTC
TRBV7-9	NA	TRBJ1-4	NA	CASSSGLPGSEKLFF	TGTGCCAGCAGCTCCGGTCTCCCGGGGAGTGAAAAACTGTTTTTT
TRBV15	NA	TRBJ2-1	NA	CATSRAYNEQFF	TGTGCCACCAGCAGGGCCTACAATGAGCAGTTCTTC
TRBV5-4	NA	TRBJ2-5	NA	CASSVSRGPAETQYF	TGTGCCAGCAGCGTTAGTCGGGGGCCGGCAGAGACCCAGTACTTC
TRBV7-9	TRBD1	TRBJ1-1	NA	CASSPGDRQNTEAFF	TGTGCCAGCAGCCCTGGGGACAGGCAGAACACTGAAGCTTTCTTT
TRBV4-2	NA	TRBJ1-3	once	CASSQGSSGNTIYF	TGTGCCAGCAGCCAAGGAAGCTCTGGAAACACCATATATTTT
TRBV10-3	TRBD1	TRBJ1-2	NA	CAISPATGGYTF	TGTGCCATCAGCCCTGCGACAGGGGGCTACACCTTC
TRBV19	NA	TRBJ1-5	few	CASSPRTETGPNQPQHF	TGTGCCAGTAGCCCTCGAACTGAGACAGGACCCAATCAGCCCCAGCATTTT
TRBV28	NA	TRBJ2-7	NA	CASGYIAATLYEQYF	TGTGCCAGCGGGTATATAGCGGCTACCCTTTACGAGCAGTACTTC
TRBV6-1	NA	TRBJ1-6	few	CASSEDSFAYNSPLHF	TGTGCCAGCAGTGAGGACAGTTTCGCCTATAATTCACCCCTCCACTTT
TRBV7-9	NA	TRBJ2-2	NA	CASSLGPSRSATGELFF	TGTGCCAGCAGCTTAGGCCCCAGCAGGTCCGCCACCGGGGAGCTGTTTTTT
TRBV5-1	NA	TRBJ2-2	NA	CASSPFTQNTGELFF	TGCGCCAGCAGCCCTTTCACCCAGAACACCGGGGAGCTGTTTTTT
TRBV5-6	NA	TRBJ2-3	NA	CASSLEASAREYF	TGTGCCAGCAGCTTGGAGGCCTCAGCACGCGAGTATTTT
TRBV7-9	TRBD1	TRBJ2-7	NA	CASSLSRNWDRAYEQYF	TGTGCCAGCAGCTTAAGTAGAAACTGGGACAGGGCGTACGAGCAGTACTTC
TRBV7-2	NA	TRBJ1-1	NA	CASSLGKTLFTEAFF	TGTGCCAGCAGCTTAGGCAAAACCCTTTTCACTGAAGCTTTCTTT
TRBV5-1	NA	TRBJ1-1	NA	CASSLSRQMNTEAFF	TGCGCCAGCAGCTTGTCACGGCAAATGAACACTGAAGCTTTCTTT
TRBV5-1	NA	TRBJ1-1	NA	CASSLWGRAGTMNTEAFF	TGCGCCAGCAGCTTGTGGGGGAGGGCAGGGACCATGAACACTGAAGCTTTCTTT
TRBV29-1	NA	TRBJ1-4	NA	CSVGTGATNEKLFF	TGCAGCGTCGGAACAGGTGCAACTAATGAAAAACTGTTTTTT
TRBV7-2	TRBD1	TRBJ2-3	NA	CASSHTGGRVDTQYF	TGTGCCAGCAGTCATACAGGGGGCCGGGTAGATACGCAGTATTTT
TRBV7-2	NA	TRBJ1-6	NA	CASSLVVDSPLHF	TGTGCCAGCAGCTTAGTCGTCGATTCACCCCTCCACTTT
TRBV18	TRBD1	TRBJ1-6	few	CASSQGQAGYNSPLHF	TGTGCCAGCTCACAGGGACAGGCCGGATACAATTCACCCCTCCACTTT
TRBV30	NA	TRBJ1-3	NA	CAWSVGGSGNTIYF	TGTGCCTGGAGTGTAGGCGGCTCTGGAAACACCATATATTTT
TRBV7-9	NA	TRBJ2-2	few	CASSLVKGGPMTGELFF	TGTGCCAGCAGCTTAGTGAAGGGGGGGCCAATGACCGGGGAGCTGTTTTTT
TRBV9	NA	TRBJ2-7	once	CASSVTYEQYF	TGTGCCAGCAGCGTTACCTACGAGCAGTACTTC
TRBV5-3	NA	TRBJ2-6	NA	CARSLEVGAGANSGANVLTF	TGTGCCAGAAGCTTGGAAGTTGGGGCCGGGGCTAACTCTGGGGCCAACGTCCTGACTTTC
TRBV7-2	NA	TRBJ1-4	NA	CASSLWGRVDEKLFF	TGTGCCAGCAGCTTATGGGGAAGGGTGGATGAAAAACTGTTTTTT
TRBV9	NA	TRBJ1-1	NA	CASSVGPDGRLGAFF	TGTGCCAGCAGCGTCGGACCCGACGGGAGGTTGGGGGCTTTCTTT
TRBV7-6	TRBD1	TRBJ1-1	NA	CASRPGGSNTEAFF	TGTGCCAGCAGGCCAGGGGGATCGAACACTGAAGCTTTCTTT
TRBV7-3	TRBD1	TRBJ2-1	once	CASSLTLGQGVDEQFF	TGTGCCAGCAGCTTAACGTTGGGACAGGGGGTGGATGAGCAGTTCTTC
TRBV7-8	TRBD2	TRBJ2-1	NA	CASSLFSSGGPNEQFF	TGTGCCAGCAGCTTATTCTCTTCGGGGGGGCCAAATGAGCAGTTCTTC
TRBV20-1	NA	TRBJ1-2	NA	CSANFGYTF	TGCAGTGCTAACTTTGGCTACACCTTC